These 10 T cell receptor beta chains came from one sample sequenced in a study of beta chain features in type 1 diabetes. Expressed TCRB transcripts got sequenced, as all isolated RNA was reverse transcribed. Clones were sequenced by immunoSEQ multiplex PCR, and TCRdb holds only the in-frame ones, with some missing. Counted here are over 150,000 clones, approximately 8.1% occurring once; the ten biggest clones make up 0.5%. No antigens are known for them. Broader study findings: Shorter TCRB CDR3s, moderately but significantly so, were found in Type 1 diabetes patients in all four CD4+ subsets.

The material sequenced was central memory CD4+ T cells from blood. The source of these receptors is a young man with type 1 diabetes.

This clone was detected only a few times. The rearrangement links TRBV5-4 to TRBJ2-2, with 7 positions matching TRBD2. Trimming took 7 bases from V and 4 from J; bases not matched to a gene: 13. This CDR3 has 16 amino acids. Germline V gene sequence: CDR1 SGHNT, CDR2 YYREEE (reference sequence). This CDR3 reads CASASLEAGVTGELFF. CDR3 DNA sequence: TGTGCCAGCGCCTCCCTCGAGGCGGGAGTCACCGGGGAGCTGTTTTTT.

J is TRBJ2-1 and V is TRBV9, with D maybe TRBD2 (6 bases). Per the germline V gene, CDR1 is SGDLS and CDR2 is YYNGEE. CDR3 length equals 14 residues. Trimming took off 0 bases at V and 8 bases at J, with 12 bases between the two ends. The CDR3 here is CASSVVGASDEQFF. The DNA of the CDR3 is TGTGCCAGCAGCGTAGTTGGTGCTAGCGATGAGCAGTTCTTC.

The table lists this clone with a few counts. The chain has TRBV9 and TRBJ2-3, with a tentative D call TRBD2 (5 bases). Germline values: CDR1 SGDLS, CDR2 YYNGEE. The V end lost 7 bases, the J end lost 2 bases, and 11 bases lay between the germline ends. The CDR3 loop spans 13 amino acids. The CDR3 sequence: CASRGSATDTQYF. The CDR3 DNA is TGTGCCAGCCGGGGTTCGGCCACAGATACGCAGTATTTT.

The sample holds a few counts of this clone. V usage is TRBV11-2 and J usage is TRBJ2-1, with 7 bases identical to TRBD1. This CDR3 is 13 amino acids long. V was clipped by 1 base and J by 10 bases; unmatched bases: 4. Germline CDR1 reads SGHAT; CDR2 reads FQNNGV. CDR3 in amino acids: CASSLASGQEQFF. DNA for the CDR3: TGTGCCAGCAGCTTAGCTTCGGGACAGGAGCAGTTCTTC.

The rearrangement links TRBV6-5 to TRBJ2-2; 7 bases are shared with TRBD1. Germline CDR1 and CDR2: MNHEY and SVGAGI. The CDR3 has 14 amino acids. V gave up 7 bases and J gave up 2 bases; unmatched junction bases: 4. The CDR3 here is CASKGTENTGELFF. CDR3 coding DNA: TGTGCCAGCAAAGGGACAGAAAACACCGGGGAGCTGTTTTTT.

This clone turned up a few times. The V gene is TRBV2, the J gene TRBJ1-2; 7 positions match TRBD1. The CDR3 is made up of 16 amino acids. Trimming took 0 bases from V and 8 from J; bases not matched to a gene: 12. The germline V gene has CDR1 SNHLY and CDR2 FYNNEI. In DNA form, the CDR3 reads TGTGCCAGCAGTGAAGCGATGACAGGGAAAACGGAGGGCTACACCTTC. Protein: CASSEAMTGKTEGYTF.

The chain recombines TRBV2 with TRBJ1-6; TRBD1 aligns across 8 bases. This CDR3 comprises 16 residues. Germline assignment: CDR1 SNHLY and CDR2 FYNNEI. V lost 5 bases, J lost 5 bases, and 8 bases stayed unmatched. The CDR3 here is CASSSGTGGNNSPLHF. The CDR3 DNA sequence: TGTGCCAGCAGTTCCGGGACAGGAGGAAATAATTCACCCCTCCACTTT.

This chain connects TRBV7-2 to TRBJ2-3; 10 bases line up with TRBD2. V dropped 5 bases and J dropped 6; count of bases not matched to a gene: 14. The CDR3 loop spans 17 amino acids. Germline V gene sequence: CDR1 SGHTA, CDR2 FQGNSA. This CDR3 reads CASSPLGSGGVSDTQYF. The CDR3 DNA is TGTGCCAGCAGCCCGCTGGGGAGCGGGGGGGTTTCCGATACGCAGTATTTT.

The chain has TRBV5-1 and TRBJ2-1, with 12 bases matching TRBD2. With 0 bases clipped from V and 8 bases from J, the junction kept 6 bases outside the gene matches. CDR3 length: 16 residues. In germline, CDR1 is SGHRS, CDR2 YFSETQ. CDR3 protein: CASSLGTSGMWHEQFF. DNA of the CDR3: TGCGCCAGCAGCTTGGGGACTAGCGGGATGTGGCATGAGCAGTTCTTC.

The V and J genes are TRBV7-8 and TRBJ2-3; D is undetermined. Germline V gene lookup returns CDR1 SGHVS and CDR2 FQNEAQ. Trimming stripped 5 bases from V and 6 bases from J, with 9 bases between. The CDR3 has 12 amino acids. CDR3 region: CASSRSGDTQYF. In DNA, the CDR3 is TGTGCCAGCAGCCGGAGTGGGGATACGCAGTATTTT.